Following are 27 T cell receptor beta chains from one sample sequenced in a study of blood T cell repertoires in COVID-19. The table came from immunoSEQ multiplex PCR; TCRdb's copy has only in-frame clones and leaves some out. The repertoire holds some 350,000 clones, around 83% seen once, with 2.5% to 3% in the top ten. Sequenced: peripheral blood. These receptors were taken from a man aged 30 to 45 with active or convalescent COVID-19.

CDR3 region: CASSQVGRYRGYEQYF. CDR3 coding DNA: TGTGCCAGCAGCCAAGTAGGGCGGTACCGGGGCTACGAGCAGTACTTC. The genes are TRBV3-1 (or the pseudogene TRBV3-2) and TRBJ2-7, with D possibly matching TRBD2 (5 bases). Germline V gene data show CDR1 as LGHDT and CDR2 as YNNKEL (reference sequence). V lost 1 base and J lost 3, with 16 bases in between. The CDR3 is made up of 16 amino acids.

This clone has more than one count but fewer than ten. J is TRBJ2-2 and V is TRBV5-6; 14 bases line up with TRBD2. V trimming: 4 bases; J trimming: 2 bases; junction bases outside the gene matches: 7. Germline CDR1 and CDR2: SGHDT and YYEEEE. This CDR3 is built from 18 residues. This chain's CDR3 is CASSRRTSGGPNTGELFF. The CDR3 DNA reads as TGTGCCAGCAGCCGACGGACTAGCGGGGGGCCCAACACCGGGGAGCTGTTTTTT.

This clone occurred once. The chain joins TRBV3-1 (or the pseudogene TRBV3-2) to TRBJ1-2; TRBD1 agrees at 9 bases. Germline V gene sequence: CDR1 LGHDT, CDR2 YNNKEL (reference sequence). This CDR3 contains 17 residues. V was clipped by 1 base and J by 8 bases; unmatched bases: 14. CDR3 in amino acids: CASSQGVPGTGTEGYTF. CDR3 DNA: TGTGCCAGCAGCCAAGGTGTACCGGGGACAGGGACGGAGGGCTACACCTTC.

This clone was counted only a few times. The CDR3 region has the DNA TGTGCCAGCAGCCCCAACCCGACAGGGGCGGGCACTGAAGCTTTCTTT. Translating it yields CASSPNPTGAGTEAFF. The V and J genes are TRBV7-3 and TRBJ1-1; 8 bases align to TRBD1. Germline V lookup: CDR1 SGHTA, CDR2 FQGTGA. This CDR3 is built from 16 residues. The V and J ends lost 5 bases and 4 bases, in that order; junction bases with no gene match: 12.

The chain combines TRBV7-2 with TRBJ2-7, with a tentative D call TRBD2 (5 bases). V was cut by 3 bases and J by 3 bases, with 15 bases left in between. This CDR3 has 15 residues. In germline, CDR1 is SGHTA, CDR2 FQGNSA. CDR3 region: CASSLVNGLFYEQYF. The CDR3, as DNA: TGTGCCAGCAGCTTGGTTAACGGACTCTTCTACGAGCAGTACTTC.

CDR3 sequence: CASSPTPSGTAYIEAFF. In nucleotides, the CDR3 is TGTGCCAGCAGTCCAACACCCTCCGGGACAGCCTACATAGAAGCTTTCTTT. The V gene is TRBV6-6, the J gene TRBJ1-1; 7 bases fit TRBD1. Germline loops: CDR1 MNHNY, CDR2 SVGAGI (reference sequence). V was pared by 5 bases and J by 8 bases, with 20 bases of the junction left unmatched. This CDR3 has 17 amino acids.

The chain is built from TRBV5-5 and TRBJ1-5; TRBD1 matches at 7 bases. The CDR3 totals 16 residues. Germline-derived CDR1 and CDR2 are SGHKS and YYEKEE (reference sequence). V trimming: 4 bases; J trimming: 11 bases; junction bases outside the gene matches: 18. As DNA, the CDR3 is TGTGCCAGCAGCCTGTCCCGGGACAGTTCTCGTAAGACCCAGCATTTT. Translating it yields CASSLSRDSSRKTQHF. Using reference TRBV5-5 and TRBJ1-5 for the parts outside the CDR3, the full variable domain is DAGVTQSPTHLIKTRGQQVTLRCSPISGHKSVSWYQQVLGQGPQFIFQYYEKEERGRGNFPDRFSARQFPNYSSELNVNALLLGDSALYLCASSLSRDSSRKTQHFGDGTRLSIL.

This clone was recorded once. This chain connects TRBV5-1 to TRBJ2-3; 7 positions agree with TRBD1. Germline CDR1 and CDR2: SGHRS and YFSETQ. The junction had 2 bases not matched to a gene; V was cut back by 0 bases and J by 4 bases. CDR3 length: 14 residues. The CDR3 nucleotides read TGCGCCAGCAGCTTGGGTCAGGGGGCAGATACGCAGTATTTT. This codes for CASSLGQGADTQYF.

The chain joins TRBV5-4 to TRBJ2-1; D might be TRBD1 (6 bases). Trimming took 0 bases from V and 1 from J, leaving 8 bases between them. Per the germline V gene, CDR1 is SGHNT and CDR2 is YYREEE (reference sequence). CDR3 length: 15 residues. CDR3 amino acids: CASSLDRVSYNEQFF. In nucleotides, the CDR3 is TGTGCCAGCAGCTTGGACAGGGTTTCCTACAATGAGCAGTTCTTC.

The CDR3 nucleotides read TGTGCCAGCAGCTTATCAGCGGGGGGGCCCCCGGGAGAGACCCAGTACTTC. Translating gives CASSLSAGGPPGETQYF. This chain joins TRBV7-2 and TRBJ2-5, with 10 bases that match TRBD2. J lost 4 bases, V lost 2 bases, and 10 bases had no gene match. The CDR3 has 17 residues. Germline lookup yields CDR1 SGHTA and CDR2 FQGNSA.

This clone showed up just once. The V call is TRBV7-9, the J call TRBJ2-7; TRBD2 might be the D (6 bases). In germline, CDR1 is SEHNR, CDR2 FQNEAQ (reference sequence). The CDR3 runs 14 residues. Trimming stripped 6 bases from V and 4 bases from J, with 16 bases between. The CDR3 protein is CASRDSGVTYEQYF. The DNA of the CDR3 is TGTGCCAGCAGAGACTCGGGAGTAACTTACGAGCAGTACTTC.

The chain couples TRBV4-3 to TRBJ2-2, with 10 bases fitting TRBD2. After removal of 0 bases from V and 1 base from J, the junction contained 8 bases not matched to a gene. This CDR3 has 19 residues. Per the germline V gene, CDR1 is LGHNA and CDR2 is YSLEER. The CDR3 is CASSQDRQRGGLNTGELFF. The CDR3 coding sequence is TGCGCCAGCAGCCAAGATCGGCAGCGGGGGGGCCTGAACACCGGGGAGCTGTTTTTT.

The chain carries TRBV19 and TRBJ1-1; TRBD1 is a possible D gene (5 bases). V lost 4 bases, J lost 8 bases, and 11 bases lay in between. From germline, CDR1 is LNHDA and CDR2 SQIVND (reference sequence). CDR3 length: 12 amino acids. The CDR3 sequence is CASSRDPGEAFF. The CDR3 coding sequence is TGTGCCAGTAGTAGAGACCCAGGGGAAGCTTTCTTT. Full variable domain (missing parts from reference TRBV19 and TRBJ1-1): DGGITQSPKYLFRKEGQNVTLSCEQNLNHDAMYWYRQDPGQGLRLIYYSQIVNDFQKGDIAEGYSVSREKKESFPLTVTSAQKNPTAFYLCASSRDPGEAFFGQGTRLTVV.

This chain joins TRBV19 and TRBJ1-1; 9 bases match TRBD1. CDR3 length: 16 residues. J gave up 7 bases and V 5 bases, and 14 bases lay outside the gene matches. Germline CDR1 LNHDA, CDR2 SQIVND (reference sequence). The CDR3 region has the DNA TGTGCCAGTAGTCTTGGGACAGGGTCGCTCGGAGGTGAAGCTTTCTTT. Its translation: CASSLGTGSLGGEAFF. The full variable domain, its missing parts supplied by reference TRBV19 and TRBJ1-1, is DGGITQSPKYLFRKEGQNVTLSCEQNLNHDAMYWYRQDPGQGLRLIYYSQIVNDFQKGDIAEGYSVSREKKESFPLTVTSAQKNPTAFYLCASSLGTGSLGGEAFFGQGTRLTVV.

The chain has TRBV15 and TRBJ1-2; D might be TRBD1 (5 bases). Germline loops: CDR1 LNHNV, CDR2 YYDKDF (reference sequence). V was trimmed by 1 base and J by 4 bases, leaving 7 bases between them. The CDR3 is 13 residues long. This CDR3 is CATSRGGGYGYTF. CDR3 bases: TGTGCCACCAGCAGAGGGGGGGGCTATGGCTACACCTTC.

This clone was detected a few times. This chain joins TRBV29-1 and TRBJ1-5; a possible D gene is TRBD1 (6 bases). The germline CDR1 and CDR2 sequences are SQVTM and ANQGSEA. The CDR3 has 12 amino acids. V was trimmed by 4 bases and J by 6 bases, leaving 10 bases between them. CDR3 sequence: CSVGGLGQPQHF. The CDR3 DNA is TGCAGCGTTGGGGGGCTTGGTCAGCCCCAGCATTTT.

This chain connects TRBV10-3 to TRBJ1-4, with 10 bases matching TRBD1. The CDR3 spans 14 residues. The ends lost 8 bases at V and 10 bases at J; junction bases unmatched: 10. Germline values: CDR1 ENHRY, CDR2 SYGVKD. This chain's CDR3 is CAIAEGTGDVKLFF. Here the CDR3 DNA reads TGTGCCATCGCTGAAGGGACAGGGGATGTAAAACTGTTTTTT.

This clone was seen only a few times. V usage is TRBV10-3 and J usage is TRBJ2-7; 7 bases match TRBD2. V shed 10 bases, J shed 2 bases, and the junction held 8 bases outside the gene matches. Looked up from germline, CDR1 is ENHRY and CDR2 is SYGVKD. CDR3 length: 13 residues. Here the CDR3 reads CASRWEGPYEQYF. Written as DNA, the CDR3 is TGTGCCAGCCGGTGGGAGGGACCCTACGAGCAGTACTTC.

This clone showed up just a few times. V is TRBV3-1 (or the pseudogene TRBV3-2) and J is TRBJ2-7; TRBD2 is a possible D gene (6 bases). The V gene lost 4 bases and the J gene lost 0 bases, with 19 bases spanning the gap. The CDR3 totals 17 residues. Germline CDR1 LGHDT, CDR2 YNNKEL (reference sequence). CDR3 DNA sequence: TGTGCCAGCAGCCGGGGAGGCAGAGGACTGAGCTCCTACGAGCAGTACTTC. It translates to CASSRGGRGLSSYEQYF.

V gene TRBV4-3 combines with J gene TRBJ1-5, with D maybe TRBD1 (6 bases). Germline CDR1 LGHNA, CDR2 YSLEER. Deletions cut 0 bases from V and 6 bases from J, with 21 bases between. The CDR3 contains 18 residues. For the CDR3, the DNA is TGCGCCAGCAGCCAAGAGCGTACCCAAAGCTGGGGGCTTCAGCCCCAGCATTTT. It encodes CASSQERTQSWGLQPQHF.

This chain connects TRBV12-3 or TRBV12-4 to TRBJ1-2; unclear D gene. This CDR3 region has 11 residues. V was cut by 6 bases and J by 5 bases, with 7 bases left in between. The CDR3 here is CASSNLYGYTF. The CDR3 nucleotides are TGTGCCAGCAGCAACCTATATGGCTACACCTTC.

V is TRBV5-4 and J is TRBJ1-1; D not resolved. The CDR3 covers 12 residues. Germline loops: CDR1 SGHNT, CDR2 YYREEE (reference sequence). V was clipped by 4 bases and J by 3 bases, with 7 bases between them. The CDR3 spells CASSVGDTEAFF. CDR3 coding DNA: TGTGCCAGCAGCGTCGGAGACACTGAAGCTTTCTTT.

In its sample, this clone was seen a few times. The CDR3 reads CASSLSPGLASYNEQFF. The CDR3 DNA is TGTGCCAGCAGTTTAAGCCCGGGACTAGCGTCTTACAATGAGCAGTTCTTC. The V and J genes are TRBV27 and TRBJ2-1; 10 bases are shared with TRBD2. J lost 4 bases, V lost 2 bases, and 8 bases had no gene match. Germline CDR1 is MNHEY and CDR2 is SMNVEV (reference sequence). The CDR3 is 17 amino acids.

This sequence joins TRBV7-9 and TRBJ2-1, with D possibly being TRBD1 (6 bases). Trimming stripped 5 bases from V and 2 bases from J, with 13 bases between. From germline, CDR1 is SEHNR and CDR2 FQNEAQ (reference sequence). The CDR3 runs to 15 residues. CDR3 bases: TGTGCCAGCAGCGCTGCAGGGGTACCCTACAATGAGCAGTTCTTC. This encodes CASSAAGVPYNEQFF. Looking up the rest from reference TRBV7-9 and TRBJ2-1 gives the full variable domain: DTGVSQNPRHKITKRGQNVTFRCDPISEHNRLYWYRQTLGQGPEFLTYFQNEAQLEKSRLLSDRFSAERPKGSFSTLEIQRTEQGDSAMYLCASSAAGVPYNEQFFGPGTRLTVL.

This chain connects TRBV30 to TRBJ2-3, with 8 bases fitting TRBD1. CDR1 and CDR2 (germline): GTSNPN, SVGIG (reference sequence). The CDR3 sequence is 16 residues long. Trimming cost V 3 bases and J 0 bases; bases outside gene matches: 8. In DNA form, the CDR3 reads TGTGCCTGGAGCCAAGGGACAGGCTCTAGCACAGATACGCAGTATTTT. This sequence encodes CAWSQGTGSSTDTQYF. Filled out from reference TRBV30 and TRBJ2-3, the complete variable domain reads SQTIHQWPATLVQPVGSPLSLECTVEGTSNPNLYWYRQAAGRGLQLLFYSVGIGQISSEVPQNLSASRPQDRQFILSSKKLLLSDSGFYLCAWSQGTGSSTDTQYFGPGTRLTVL.

V gene TRBV7-2 combines with J gene TRBJ1-4, with D tentatively TRBD1 (5 bases). With 3 bases removed from V and 12 bases from J, the gap between germline ends came to 11 bases. Germline CDR1 and CDR2: SGHTA and FQGNSA. The CDR3 totals 12 residues. The CDR3 nucleotides read TGTGCCAGCAGCTTCTCCCAGGGTCAACTGTTTTTT. Protein sequence: CASSFSQGQLFF. The full variable domain, rest sourced from reference TRBV7-2 and TRBJ1-4, is GAGVSQSPSNKVTEKGKDVELRCDPISGHTALYWYRQSLGQGLEFLIYFQGNSAPDKSGLPSDRFSAERTGGSVSTLTIQRTQQEDSAVYLCASSFSQGQLFFGSGTQLSVL.

The chain recombines TRBV30 with TRBJ1-2; D may be TRBD1 (5 bases). The V gene lost 2 bases and the J gene lost 2 bases, with 12 bases spanning the gap. CDR3 length: 14 residues. CDR1 and CDR2 from the germline V gene are GTSNPN and SVGIG (reference sequence). The CDR3 bases are TGTGCCTGGAGTTCTCACAGGCCGAACTATGGCTACACCTTC. It is translated as CAWSSHRPNYGYTF.